Shown below are 3 T cell receptor beta chains from a single sample sequenced in a study of blood T cell repertoires in COVID-19. Produced via immunoSEQ multiplex PCR; TCRdb's table is partial and in-frame only. The sample shows over 110,000 clones, roughly 87% of them seen only once. Sequenced input: peripheral blood. All receptors come from a man between 65 and 85 years old with acute or convalescent COVID-19.

Written as DNA, the CDR3 is TGTGCCAGCAGCTTAGCGACAGGGGGCGCCGGCTACACCTTC. Its protein is CASSLATGGAGYTF. The rearrangement links TRBV7-2 to TRBJ1-2, with 10 bases aligning to TRBD1. The germline V gene has CDR1 SGHTA and CDR2 FQGNSA. The CDR3 has 14 residues. V shed 0 bases, J shed 8 bases, and the junction held 3 bases outside the gene matches.

CDR3 sequence (DNA): TGTGCCAGCAGTTTAAGGACTAGCCCGTACCAAGAGACCCAGTACTTC. Translating gives CASSLRTSPYQETQYF. J is TRBJ2-5 and V is TRBV28; 8 positions agree with TRBD2. V trimming: 2 bases; J trimming: 0 bases; junction bases outside the gene matches: 5. Germline V gene data show CDR1 as MDHEN and CDR2 as SYDVKM. The CDR3 loop spans 16 amino acids.

V is TRBV6-5 and J is TRBJ1-1; D gene uncertain. The germline gives CDR1 MNHEY, CDR2 SVGAGI. Trimming cost V 4 bases and J 6 bases, with 15 bases left between them. This CDR3 region has 14 residues. The CDR3: CASSSVPSSAEAFF. CDR3 nucleotides: TGTGCCAGCAGTTCGGTCCCGAGTAGCGCTGAAGCTTTCTTT.